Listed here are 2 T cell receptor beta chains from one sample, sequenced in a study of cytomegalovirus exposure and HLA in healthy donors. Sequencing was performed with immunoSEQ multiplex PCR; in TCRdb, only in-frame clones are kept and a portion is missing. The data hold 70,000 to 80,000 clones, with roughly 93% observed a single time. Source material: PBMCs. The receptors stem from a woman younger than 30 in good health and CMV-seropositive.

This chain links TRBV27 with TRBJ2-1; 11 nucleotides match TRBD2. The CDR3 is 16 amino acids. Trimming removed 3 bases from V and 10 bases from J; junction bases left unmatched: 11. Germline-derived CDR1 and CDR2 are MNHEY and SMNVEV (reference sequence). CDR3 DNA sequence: TGTGCCAGCAGTTTGACCGGGACTAGCGGTGTGAAGGAGCAGTTCTTC. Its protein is CASSLTGTSGVKEQFF.

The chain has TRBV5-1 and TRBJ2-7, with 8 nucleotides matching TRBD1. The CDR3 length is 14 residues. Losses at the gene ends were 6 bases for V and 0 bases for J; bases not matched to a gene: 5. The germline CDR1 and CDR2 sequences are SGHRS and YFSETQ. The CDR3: CASMQTGGSYEQYF. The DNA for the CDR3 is TGCGCCAGCATGCAAACAGGGGGCTCCTACGAGCAGTACTTC. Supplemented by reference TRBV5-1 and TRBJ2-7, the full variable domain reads KAGVTQTPRYLIKTRGQQVTLSCSPISGHRSVSWYQQTPGQGLQFLFEYFSETQRNKGNFPGRFSGRQFSNSRSEMNVSTLELGDSALYLCASMQTGGSYEQYFGPGTRLTVT.